The 12 T cell receptor beta chains listed next were all sequenced from one sample in a study of blood T cell repertoires in COVID-19. The data were produced by immunoSEQ multiplex PCR, yet TCRdb's version contains in-frame clones alone and is incomplete. Here the sample spans 97,000 or so clones, around 82% being singletons. The sequencing input was peripheral blood. These TCRs come from a man aged 70 or older with active or convalescent COVID-19.

This clone has only a few counts. The chain employs TRBV12-3 or TRBV12-4 and TRBJ2-2, with a possible D match to TRBD1 (5 bases). Trimming took off 6 bases at V and 7 bases at J, with 12 bases between the two ends. CDR3 size: 13 residues. The CDR3 here is CASRLSGIGELFF. The CDR3 region has the DNA TGTGCCAGCAGACTATCAGGGATCGGGGAGCTGTTTTTT.

The chain couples TRBV7-9 to TRBJ2-2, with 10 positions matching TRBD1. The CDR3 consists of 15 residues. Germline loops: CDR1 SEHNR, CDR2 FQNEAQ (reference sequence). Trimming cost V 5 bases and J 8 bases; bases outside gene matches: 8. CDR3 sequence: CASSPTGTGVGELFF. As DNA, the CDR3 is TGTGCCAGCAGCCCAACCGGGACAGGGGTTGGGGAGCTGTTTTTT.

The rearrangement joins TRBV6-5 to TRBJ2-4, with D unclear. Germline V lookup: CDR1 MNHEY, CDR2 SVGAGI. Trimming took 8 bases from V and 0 from J, leaving 14 bases between them. The CDR3 sequence is 15 residues long. For the CDR3, the DNA is TGTGCCAGCCCCGAAGAGAATTTAGCCAAAAACATTCAGTACTTC. It is translated as CASPEENLAKNIQYF.

The gene calls are TRBV5-1 and TRBJ2-5, with 8 bases matching TRBD1. The CDR3 has 15 residues. Germline V lookup: CDR1 SGHRS, CDR2 YFSETQ. V lost 4 bases and J lost 7; bases outside the gene matches: 12. For the CDR3, the DNA is TGCGCCAGCAGCACCAGGGGGCAGTCCGATGGGACCCAGTACTTC. Its translation: CASSTRGQSDGTQYF.

The V gene is TRBV4-2, the J gene TRBJ1-1; D is perhaps TRBD1 (6 bases). The germline V gene encodes CDR1 LGHNA and CDR2 YNFKEQ. The CDR3 is made up of 15 amino acids. V shed 0 bases and J shed 0 bases, with 8 bases lying between them. The CDR3 spells CASSQEQGLNTEAFF. CDR3 coding DNA: TGTGCCAGCAGCCAAGAACAGGGACTGAACACTGAAGCTTTCTTT.

This chain joins TRBV6-6 and TRBJ1-3; D is possibly TRBD1 (5 bases). Trimming removed 7 bases from V and 0 bases from J, with 7 bases in between. Germline loops: CDR1 MNHNY, CDR2 SVGAGI (reference sequence). The CDR3 has 13 amino acids. CDR3 residues: CASTGGSGNTIYF. CDR3 nucleotide sequence: TGTGCCAGCACCGGGGGCTCTGGAAACACCATATATTTT.

This clone came up once. V usage is TRBV9 and J usage is TRBJ1-2; no reliable D call. Germline-derived CDR1 and CDR2 are SGDLS and YYNGEE. With 4 bases removed from V and 7 bases from J, the gap between germline ends came to 8 bases. The CDR3 loop spans 11 amino acids. In nucleotides, the CDR3 is TGTGCCAGCAGCCCTCTCTTTGGCTACACCTTC. Encoded protein: CASSPLFGYTF. Together with reference TRBV9 and TRBJ1-2, the CDR3 gives the full variable domain: DSGVTQTPKHLITATGQRVTLRCSPRSGDLSVYWYQQSLDQGLQFLIQYYNGEERAKGNILERFSAQQFPDLHSELNLSSLELGDSALYFCASSPLFGYTFGSGTRLTVV.

V and J are TRBV19 and TRBJ2-3, with 9 bases lining up with TRBD1. Germline V lookup: CDR1 LNHDA, CDR2 SQIVND (reference sequence). This CDR3 contains 14 residues. The V gene end was trimmed by 5 bases and the J gene end by 3 bases; junction bases not matched to a gene: 3. The CDR3 DNA reads as TGTGCCAGTAGTGCGGGGACAGGGACAGATACGCAGTATTTT. It is translated as CASSAGTGTDTQYF.

The chain carries TRBV18 and TRBJ1-4; no firm D call. This CDR3 comprises 15 residues. V gave up 4 bases and J gave up 8 bases, with 17 bases separating them. In germline, CDR1 is KGHSH, CDR2 LQKENI. The CDR3 DNA sequence: TGTGCCAGCTCACAAACCGGCCTAACGGGAGAAAAACTGTTTTTT. This encodes CASSQTGLTGEKLFF. Supplemented by reference TRBV18 and TRBJ1-4, the full variable domain reads NAGVMQNPRHLVRRRGQEARLRCSPMKGHSHVYWYRQLPEEGLKFMVYLQKENIIDESGMPKERFSAEFPKEGPSILRIQQVVRGDSAAYFCASSQTGLTGEKLFFGSGTQLSVL.

This clone was counted only a few times. The chain carries TRBV7-8 and TRBJ2-5, with D unclear. Between the trimmed V and J ends, which lost 8 bases and 1 base, there was a span of 5 bases. This CDR3 region has 11 residues. Germline V gene sequence: CDR1 SGHVS, CDR2 FQNEAQ. This chain's CDR3 is CASESQETQYF. The CDR3 DNA reads TGTGCCAGCGAGTCCCAAGAGACCCAGTACTTC.

Turning to this clone: An end of the junction does not agree with germline; a read error may underlie this. This chain connects TRBV7-7 to TRBJ2-3; a weak D match, TRBD1 (6 bases). The CDR3 spans 13 residues. Germline CDR1 SSHAT, CDR2 FNYEAQ (reference sequence). CDR3 sequence reads: CASSLEQTGQKYF. The CDR3 DNA follows: TGTGCTAGCAGCTTAGAACAGACAGGCCAAAAGTATTTT.

The rearrangement uses TRBV2 and TRBJ1-2; maybe TRBD1 (6 bases). There are 15 residues in the CDR3. The V gene's germline CDR1 is SNHLY and CDR2 FYNNEI. Trimming removed 5 bases at V and 0 bases at J, with 13 bases between. In DNA form, the CDR3 reads TGTGCCAGCAGTCAGACCAGGGGTGCTAACTATGGCTACACCTTC. This codes for CASSQTRGANYGYTF.